The 12 T cell receptor beta chains below come from one sample, sequenced in a study of control samples from healthy donors and cancer patients. The method was immunoSEQ multiplex PCR; TCRdb's version includes in-frame clones alone and lacks a portion of them. Among about 79,000 clones listed, roughly 93% were seen once. Sequencing was done on a sample of PBMCs. The receptor set was obtained from a woman aged 40 to 50 with lung cancer.

V gene TRBV12-3 or TRBV12-4 combines with J gene TRBJ2-7; 7 positions agree with TRBD2. V lost 1 base to trimming and J lost 7 bases; unmatched junction nucleotides: 4. The CDR3 covers 13 residues. CDR3 coding DNA: TGTGCCAGCAGTTTAGGGGGCGGGGGTGAGCAGTACTTC. Residues: CASSLGGGGEQYF.

V usage is TRBV6-5 and J usage is TRBJ1-1, with 8 positions matching TRBD1. This CDR3 contains 13 residues. Trimming cost V 5 bases and J 4 bases; bases outside gene matches: 3. The germline gives CDR1 MNHEY, CDR2 SVGAGI. The CDR3 DNA reads as TGTGCCAGCAGTAATACAGGGGGCACTGAAGCTTTCTTT. It is translated as CASSNTGGTEAFF.

The chain couples TRBV5-1 to TRBJ2-2; TRBD1 might be the D (5 bases). Germline CDR1 reads SGHRS; CDR2 reads YFSETQ. CDR3 length: 16 residues. V was trimmed by 0 bases and J by 2 bases, leaving 11 bases between them. The CDR3 region has the DNA TGCGCCAGCAGCTTGGCCCAGGGTAGTAACACCGGGGAGCTGTTTTTT. It is translated as CASSLAQGSNTGELFF.

The rearrangement uses TRBV5-1 and TRBJ1-4; no reliable D call. The V end lost 4 bases, the J end lost 5 bases, and 12 bases lay between the germline ends. The CDR3 runs 14 residues. Germline-derived CDR1 and CDR2 are SGHRS and YFSETQ. The CDR3 DNA reads as TGCGCCAGCAGCCCGGCGGTCGGGAATGAAAAACTGTTTTTT. Translated, it gives CASSPAVGNEKLFF.

J is TRBJ2-2 and V is TRBV6-1; D perhaps matches TRBD2 (5 bases). The length of the CDR3 is 20 residues. The V gene lost 0 bases and the J gene lost 1 base, with 21 bases spanning the gap. The V gene's germline CDR1 is MNHNS and CDR2 SASEGT. As DNA, the CDR3 is TGTGCCAGCAGTGAAGCCCTTGGCCAGGTCGTCGGACTGAACACCGGGGAGCTGTTTTTT. Amino acid sequence: CASSEALGQVVGLNTGELFF.

The gene calls are TRBV11-2 and TRBJ1-2; perhaps TRBD1 as D (6 bases). This CDR3 spans 12 amino acids. Trimming took off 8 bases at V and 2 bases at J, with 9 bases between the two ends. Germline V lookup: CDR1 SGHAT, CDR2 FQNNGV. The DNA for the CDR3 is TGTGCCAGCTTGGACAGCAACTATGGCTACACCTTC. This translates into CASLDSNYGYTF.

The V and J genes are TRBV19 and TRBJ1-2; D remains ambiguous. CDR1 is LNHDA and CDR2 is SQIVND in the germline V gene (reference sequence). This CDR3 is 13 amino acids long. V was shortened by 4 bases and J by 8 bases, with 14 bases between the two germline ends. This chain's CDR3 is CASSNGVVGGYTF. In DNA, the CDR3 is TGTGCCAGTAGTAACGGGGTCGTCGGAGGCTACACCTTC.

The chain couples TRBV19 to TRBJ1-2, with a tentative D call TRBD1 (6 bases). The germline CDR1 and CDR2 sequences are LNHDA and SQIVND (reference sequence). This CDR3 has 14 amino acids. V was clipped by 2 bases and J by 4 bases, with 11 bases between them. The CDR3 sequence is CASSISGGAYGYTF. The CDR3 DNA is TGTGCCAGTAGTATAAGCGGGGGCGCCTATGGCTACACCTTC.

The V and J genes are TRBV2 and TRBJ2-7, with 12 bases aligning to TRBD2. V gave up 4 bases and J gave up 1 base; unmatched junction bases: 5. This CDR3 spans 16 amino acids. Germline V CDR1 and CDR2: SNHLY, FYNNEI. CDR3 region: CASSGLAGGRSYEQYF. The CDR3 DNA is TGTGCCAGCAGTGGTCTAGCGGGGGGGCGGTCCTACGAGCAGTACTTC. Based on the CDR3 plus reference TRBV2 and TRBJ2-7, the full variable domain is EPEVTQTPSHQVTQMGQEVILRCVPISNHLYFYWYRQILGQKVEFLVSFYNNEISEKSEIFDDQFSVERPDGSNFTLKIRSTKLEDSAMYFCASSGLAGGRSYEQYFGPGTRLTVT.

This chain uses TRBV2 with TRBJ1-5; 7 bases line up with TRBD1. This CDR3 contains 16 residues. CDR1 is SNHLY, CDR2 FYNNEI, per germline. V was clipped by 3 bases and J by 0 bases; unmatched bases: 5. For the CDR3, the DNA is TGTGCCAGCAGTGAGGGGACAGTTTATAGCAATCAGCCCCAGCATTTT. This gives the protein CASSEGTVYSNQPQHF.

The V call is TRBV5-8, the J call TRBJ2-1, with D maybe TRBD1 (6 bases). The V gene's germline CDR1 is SGHTS and CDR2 YDEGEE. The ends were cut back, 2 bases at V and 0 bases at J, with 9 bases in the middle. The CDR3 runs to 15 residues. CDR3 in DNA: TGTGCCAGCAGCTTCGGACAGAGCTCCTACAATGAGCAGTTCTTC. As protein: CASSFGQSSYNEQFF.

The rearrangement links TRBV10-3 to TRBJ1-1; D not certain. The ends were cut back, 6 bases at V and 6 bases at J, with 20 bases in the middle. Germline V gives CDR1 ENHRY, CDR2 SYGVKD. The CDR3 runs 15 residues. Here the CDR3 DNA reads TGTGCCATCAGGGGCCTGGGCAACCCGGAGGCTGAAGCTTTCTTT. It encodes CAIRGLGNPEAEAFF.